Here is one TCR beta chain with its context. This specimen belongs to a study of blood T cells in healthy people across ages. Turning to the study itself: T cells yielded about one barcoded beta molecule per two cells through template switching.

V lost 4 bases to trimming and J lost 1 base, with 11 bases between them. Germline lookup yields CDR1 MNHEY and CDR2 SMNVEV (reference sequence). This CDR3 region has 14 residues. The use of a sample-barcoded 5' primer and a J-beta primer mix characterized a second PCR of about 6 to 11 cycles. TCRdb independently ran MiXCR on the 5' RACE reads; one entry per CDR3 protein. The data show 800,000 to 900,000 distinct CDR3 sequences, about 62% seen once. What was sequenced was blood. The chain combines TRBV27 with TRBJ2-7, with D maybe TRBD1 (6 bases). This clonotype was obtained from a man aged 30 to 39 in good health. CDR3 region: CASSSRTESYEQYF. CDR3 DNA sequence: TGTGCCAGCAGTTCCCGGACAGAATCCTACGAGCAGTACTTC.